These 25 T cell receptor beta chains were sequenced from one sample in a study of blood T cell repertoires in COVID-19. Libraries were prepared by immunoSEQ multiplex PCR; TCRdb keeps only in-frame clonotypes and omits some of them. The sample contains under 500,000 clones, 85% to 90% of which appear only once. Sequenced material: peripheral blood. Receptor source: a woman aged 25 to 39 with acute or convalescent COVID-19.

The chain couples TRBV5-1 to TRBJ2-3; 8 bases match TRBD2. V lost 4 bases and J lost 2; bases outside the gene matches: 9. Germline CDR1 reads SGHRS; CDR2 reads YFSETQ. There are 16 residues in the CDR3. The CDR3 loop is CASSLRGGPNTDTQYF. In DNA, the CDR3 is TGCGCCAGCAGCCTCCGCGGGGGGCCGAACACAGATACGCAGTATTTT. Complete variable domain (other parts from reference TRBV5-1 and TRBJ2-3): KAGVTQTPRYLIKTRGQQVTLSCSPISGHRSVSWYQQTPGQGLQFLFEYFSETQRNKGNFPGRFSGRQFSNSRSEMNVSTLELGDSALYLCASSLRGGPNTDTQYFGPGTRLTVL.

This chain connects TRBV15 to TRBJ1-6; the D is unclear. This CDR3 region has 18 residues. CDR1 is LNHNV and CDR2 is YYDKDF in the germline V gene (reference sequence). Trimming took off 5 bases at V and 1 base at J, with 18 bases between the two ends. The CDR3 here is CATSSRITILSYNSPLHF. DNA for the CDR3: TGTGCCACCAGCTCTCGCATCACCATACTGTCCTATAATTCACCCCTCCACTTT.

V and J are TRBV5-4 and TRBJ2-7, with D tentatively TRBD2 (7 bases). CDR1 SGHNT and CDR2 YYREEE come from the germline V gene (reference sequence). This CDR3 has 15 residues. Trimming stripped 2 bases from V and 2 bases from J, with 14 bases between. This CDR3 reads CASSLRGGTPYEQYF. Written as DNA, the CDR3 is TGTGCCAGCAGCTTACGCGGGGGCACACCCTACGAGCAGTACTTC.

This chain links TRBV4-1 with TRBJ1-3; possibly TRBD1 for D (5 bases). The germline gives CDR1 MGHRA, CDR2 YSYEKL. This CDR3 region has 17 residues. V gave up 0 bases and J gave up 7 bases, with 19 bases separating them. The CDR3 is CASSQDWRRGVGNTIYF. CDR3 DNA sequence: TGCGCCAGCAGCCAAGATTGGCGAAGGGGTGTTGGGAACACCATATATTTT.

This clone occurred once. The V and J genes are TRBV27 and TRBJ1-6; no reliable D call. This CDR3 has 18 amino acids. With 2 bases removed from V and 10 bases from J, the gap between germline ends came to 24 bases. In germline, CDR1 is MNHEY, CDR2 SMNVEV (reference sequence). Here the CDR3 DNA reads TGTGCCAGCAGTTTAATACGCTCGGGAGTATACCTTTTGTCACCCCTCCACTTT. Translation gives CASSLIRSGVYLLSPLHF.

This clone came up once. The rearrangement links TRBV5-1 to TRBJ1-3; TRBD1 matches at 7 bases. The CDR3 spans 15 residues. V lost 4 bases to trimming and J lost 0 bases; unmatched junction nucleotides: 4. Germline CDR1 SGHRS, CDR2 YFSETQ. The CDR3 protein is CASSTGAFSGNTIYF. DNA of the CDR3: TGCGCCAGCAGCACAGGGGCCTTCTCTGGAAACACCATATATTTT.

This chain links TRBV28 with TRBJ2-5; D not certain. Germline V gives CDR1 MDHEN, CDR2 SYDVKM. The CDR3 spans 15 residues. Deletions cut 6 bases from V and 3 bases from J, with 17 bases between. CDR3 region: CASSKSRRFKETQYF. The CDR3 DNA reads TGTGCCAGCAGCAAATCTCGTCGGTTTAAAGAGACCCAGTACTTC.

The chain links TRBV5-4 to TRBJ1-1; 8 bases align to TRBD1. Germline V CDR1 and CDR2: SGHNT, YYREEE (reference sequence). The CDR3 runs to 15 residues. The V segment lost 1 base and the J segment 7 bases; nucleotides outside the gene matches: 9. CDR3 amino acids: CASSLFRDRGIEAFF. CDR3 nucleotides: TGTGCCAGCAGCTTGTTCCGTGACAGGGGCATTGAAGCTTTCTTT.

V usage is TRBV7-3 and J usage is TRBJ1-2; D is possibly TRBD1 (6 bases). Germline CDR1 is SGHTA and CDR2 is FQGTGA. This CDR3 has 17 amino acids. V was pared by 5 bases and J by 5 bases, with 24 bases between. The CDR3 region is CASSPRGRGDWNYGYTF. DNA of the CDR3: TGTGCCAGCAGCCCCAGGGGCAGGGGCGATTGGAATTATGGCTACACCTTC.

The chain joins TRBV2 to TRBJ2-3, with TRBD1 as a possible D gene (6 bases). Trimming removed 8 bases from V and 6 bases from J, with 15 bases in between. Germline loops: CDR1 SNHLY, CDR2 FYNNEI. The CDR3 consists of 13 residues. The CDR3 bases are TGTGCCAGCGGGGACACCCGAATGGATACGCAGTATTTT. It is translated as CASGDTRMDTQYF.

V and J are TRBV6-5 and TRBJ1-2; tentative D call: TRBD1 (6 bases). CDR3 length equals 12 residues. Per the germline V gene, CDR1 is MNHEY and CDR2 is SVGAGI. Deletions cut 6 bases from V and 13 bases from J, with 18 bases between. The CDR3 loop is CASRSRTVPITF. In nucleotides, the CDR3 is TGTGCCAGCAGATCTCGGACAGTCCCCATCACCTTC.

This chain joins TRBV7-2 and TRBJ1-5; TRBD1 agrees at 7 bases. The CDR3 loop spans 15 amino acids. Unmatched junction bases numbered 6, after V lost 1 base and J lost 6 bases. Looked up from germline, CDR1 is SGHTA and CDR2 is FQGNSA. This CDR3 is CASSLVTGVGQPQHF. For the CDR3, the DNA is TGTGCCAGCAGCTTAGTAACAGGGGTCGGTCAGCCCCAGCATTTT.

The genes are TRBV7-9 and TRBJ1-1, with 7 positions matching TRBD1. Looked up from germline, CDR1 is SEHNR and CDR2 is FQNEAQ (reference sequence). The ends lost 5 bases at V and 5 bases at J; junction bases unmatched: 5. The CDR3 sequence is 13 residues long. Here the CDR3 reads CASSLDRLTEAFF. The DNA for the CDR3 is TGTGCCAGCAGCCTGGACAGGCTTACTGAAGCTTTCTTT. The full variable domain, its missing parts supplied by reference TRBV7-9 and TRBJ1-1, is DTGVSQNPRHKITKRGQNVTFRCDPISEHNRLYWYRQTLGQGPEFLTYFQNEAQLEKSRLLSDRFSAERPKGSFSTLEIQRTEQGDSAMYLCASSLDRLTEAFFGQGTRLTVV.

The genes are TRBV7-9 and TRBJ2-3; 10 positions match TRBD2. The CDR3 has 16 amino acids. CDR1 is SEHNR, CDR2 FQNEAQ, per germline (reference sequence). Trimming cost V 5 bases and J 6 bases; bases outside gene matches: 11. CDR3 coding DNA: TGTGCCAGCAGCGTAACTAGCGGGGATAGAAGGGATACGCAGTATTTT. This translates into CASSVTSGDRRDTQYF.

DNA for the CDR3: TGTGCCAGCAGGCGGCAAAAAGAGACCCAGTACTTC. Amino acid sequence: CASRRQKETQYF. The chain links TRBV2 to TRBJ2-5; D unresolved. Germline CDR1 is SNHLY and CDR2 is FYNNEI. The ends were cut back, 6 bases at V and 3 bases at J, with 8 bases in the middle. CDR3 length: 12 residues.

The chain recombines TRBV27 with TRBJ2-2, with 8 bases lining up with TRBD1. CDR3 length: 14 amino acids. The ends lost 8 bases at V and 6 bases at J; junction bases unmatched: 8. CDR1 and CDR2 (germline): MNHEY, SMNVEV (reference sequence). The CDR3 here is CASRDRGVPGELFF. DNA of the CDR3: TGTGCCAGCCGCGACAGGGGTGTTCCCGGGGAGCTGTTTTTT.

The chain recombines TRBV3-1 (or the pseudogene TRBV3-2) with TRBJ2-2; 9 nucleotides agree with TRBD2. The CDR3 covers 14 residues. Germline V gene sequence: CDR1 LGHDT, CDR2 YNNKEL (reference sequence). With V trimmed by 6 bases and J by 7 bases, 6 bases remained unmatched. In DNA form, the CDR3 reads TGTGCCAGCAGTCGCGGGGGGGCGAGCGGGGAGCTGTTTTTT. Translated: CASSRGGASGELFF.

The chain joins TRBV19 to TRBJ2-2, with D possibly being TRBD1 (5 bases). This CDR3 has 14 amino acids. CDR1 and CDR2 (germline): LNHDA, SQIVND (reference sequence). V gave up 5 bases and J gave up 3 bases, with 10 bases separating them. CDR3 loop: CASSETDYTGELFF. DNA of the CDR3: TGTGCCAGTAGTGAGACAGATTACACCGGGGAGCTGTTTTTT. Together with reference TRBV19 and TRBJ2-2, the CDR3 gives the full variable domain: DGGITQSPKYLFRKEGQNVTLSCEQNLNHDAMYWYRQDPGQGLRLIYYSQIVNDFQKGDIAEGYSVSREKKESFPLTVTSAQKNPTAFYLCASSETDYTGELFFGEGSRLTVL.

This chain links TRBV2 with TRBJ1-6, with D possibly matching TRBD1 (5 bases). The CDR3 extends over 14 amino acids. Trimming removed 3 bases from V and 10 bases from J, with 13 bases in between. The germline gives CDR1 SNHLY, CDR2 FYNNEI. The CDR3 sequence: CASSEQGLGSPLHF. The CDR3, as DNA: TGTGCCAGCAGTGAGCAGGGATTAGGCTCACCCCTCCACTTT. The full variable domain, rest sourced from reference TRBV2 and TRBJ1-6, is EPEVTQTPSHQVTQMGQEVILRCVPISNHLYFYWYRQILGQKVEFLVSFYNNEISEKSEIFDDQFSVERPDGSNFTLKIRSTKLEDSAMYFCASSEQGLGSPLHFGNGTRLTVT.

This clone was found a few times. Written as DNA, the CDR3 is TGTGCCAGCCGTCCCGGGACAGGGACGAACACTGAAGCTTTCTTT. Translation gives CASRPGTGTNTEAFF. The chain employs TRBV6-5 and TRBJ1-1, with 9 bases aligning to TRBD1. CDR1 is MNHEY, CDR2 SVGAGI, per germline. The CDR3 is 15 residues long. The trim removed 8 bases at V and 1 base at J, leaving 8 bases unmatched.

V gene TRBV7-3 combines with J gene TRBJ2-1; D is unresolved. Between the trimmed V and J ends, which lost 0 bases and 6 bases, there was a span of 12 bases. There are 15 residues in the CDR3. CDR1 SGHTA and CDR2 FQGTGA come from the germline V gene. The CDR3 is CASSLTSLATNEQFF. The CDR3 DNA reads TGTGCCAGCAGCTTAACTAGCTTAGCCACCAATGAGCAGTTCTTC. Looking up the rest from reference TRBV7-3 and TRBJ2-1 gives the full variable domain: GAGVSQTPSNKVTEKGKYVELRCDPISGHTALYWYRQSLGQGPEFLIYFQGTGAADDSGLPNDRFFAVRPEGSVSTLKIQRTERGDSAVYLCASSLTSLATNEQFFGPGTRLTVL.

The V and J genes are TRBV29-1 and TRBJ2-3; 10 nucleotides align to TRBD2. J was trimmed by 0 bases and V by 6 bases; bases with no gene match: 9. This CDR3 spans 16 amino acids. Germline CDR1 reads SQVTM; CDR2 reads ANQGSEA. CDR3 residues: CSVQAGGPSSTDTQYF. The CDR3 coding sequence is TGCAGCGTCCAAGCGGGGGGGCCTTCTAGCACAGATACGCAGTATTTT.

This chain joins TRBV19 and TRBJ2-5; TRBD1 matches 8 bases. The V segment lost 7 bases and the J segment 5 bases; nucleotides outside the gene matches: 9. CDR1 is LNHDA, CDR2 SQIVND, per germline (reference sequence). This CDR3 contains 14 residues. The CDR3 sequence: CASKDSGGRETQYF. The CDR3 DNA reads as TGTGCCAGTAAGGATTCAGGGGGCAGGGAGACCCAGTACTTC.

The J gene is TRBJ2-5, the V gene TRBV2; tentative D call: TRBD2 (7 bases). Between the trimmed V and J ends, which lost 6 bases and 9 bases, there was a span of 20 bases. The germline V gene encodes CDR1 SNHLY and CDR2 FYNNEI. The length of the CDR3 is 14 residues. The CDR3 spells CASSATGIRGAQYF. The CDR3 coding sequence is TGTGCCAGCAGCGCGACAGGCATCCGGGGGGCCCAGTACTTC. The whole variable domain, remainder taken from reference TRBV2 and TRBJ2-5, is EPEVTQTPSHQVTQMGQEVILRCVPISNHLYFYWYRQILGQKVEFLVSFYNNEISEKSEIFDDQFSVERPDGSNFTLKIRSTKLEDSAMYFCASSATGIRGAQYFGPGTRLLVL.

The V call is TRBV19, the J call TRBJ1-2; 7 bases map to TRBD1. CDR1 is LNHDA, CDR2 SQIVND, per germline (reference sequence). J lost 7 bases, V lost 1 base, and 6 bases had no gene match. The CDR3 is made up of 14 amino acids. The CDR3 coding sequence is TGTGCCAGTAGTATAGTGGACAGGCAGCCTGGCTACACCTTC. Translated, it gives CASSIVDRQPGYTF. The complete variable domain, with remaining parts taken from reference TRBV19 and TRBJ1-2, reads DGGITQSPKYLFRKEGQNVTLSCEQNLNHDAMYWYRQDPGQGLRLIYYSQIVNDFQKGDIAEGYSVSREKKESFPLTVTSAQKNPTAFYLCASSIVDRQPGYTFGSGTRLTVV.